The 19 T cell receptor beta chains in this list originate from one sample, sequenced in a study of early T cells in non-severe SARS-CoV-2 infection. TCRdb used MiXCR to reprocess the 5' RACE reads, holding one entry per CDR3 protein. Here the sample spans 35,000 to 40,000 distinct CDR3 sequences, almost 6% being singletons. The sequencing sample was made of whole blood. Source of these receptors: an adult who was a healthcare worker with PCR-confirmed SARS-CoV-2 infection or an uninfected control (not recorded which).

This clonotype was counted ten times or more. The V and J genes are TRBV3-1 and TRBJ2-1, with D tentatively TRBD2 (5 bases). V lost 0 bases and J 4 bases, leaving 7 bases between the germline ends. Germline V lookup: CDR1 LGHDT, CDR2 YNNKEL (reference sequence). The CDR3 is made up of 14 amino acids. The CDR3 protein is CASSQEGSYNEQFF. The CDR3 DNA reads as TGTGCCAGCAGCCAAGAGGGGAGTTACAATGAGCAGTTCTTC.

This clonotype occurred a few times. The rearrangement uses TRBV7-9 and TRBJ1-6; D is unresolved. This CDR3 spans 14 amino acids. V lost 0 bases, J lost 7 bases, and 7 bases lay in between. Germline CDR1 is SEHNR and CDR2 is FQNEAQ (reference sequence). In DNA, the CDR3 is TGTGCCAGCAGCTTAGCCCGGGCGAATTCACCCCTCCACTTT. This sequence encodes CASSLARANSPLHF.

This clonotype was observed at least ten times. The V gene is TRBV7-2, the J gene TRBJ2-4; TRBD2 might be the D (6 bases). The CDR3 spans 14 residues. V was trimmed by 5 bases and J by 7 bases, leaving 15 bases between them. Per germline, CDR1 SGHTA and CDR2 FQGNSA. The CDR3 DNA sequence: TGTGCCAGCAGCCCTGCCGGGGGAGCGAACATTCAGTACTTC. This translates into CASSPAGGANIQYF.

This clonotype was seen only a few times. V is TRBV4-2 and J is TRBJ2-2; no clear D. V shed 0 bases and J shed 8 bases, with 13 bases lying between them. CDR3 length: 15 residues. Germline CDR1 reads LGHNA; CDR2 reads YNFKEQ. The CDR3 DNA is TGTGCCAGCAGCCAAGAAGGTGCTTCCGGGGGGGAGCTGTTTTTT. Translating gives CASSQEGASGGELFF.

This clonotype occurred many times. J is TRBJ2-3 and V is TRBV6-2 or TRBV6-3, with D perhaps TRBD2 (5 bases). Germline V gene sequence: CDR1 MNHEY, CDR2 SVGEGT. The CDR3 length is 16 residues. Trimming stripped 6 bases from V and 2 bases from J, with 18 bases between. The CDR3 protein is CASSRGASRSTDTQYF. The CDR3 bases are TGTGCCAGCAGCCGCGGAGCTAGCCGATCCACAGATACGCAGTATTTT.

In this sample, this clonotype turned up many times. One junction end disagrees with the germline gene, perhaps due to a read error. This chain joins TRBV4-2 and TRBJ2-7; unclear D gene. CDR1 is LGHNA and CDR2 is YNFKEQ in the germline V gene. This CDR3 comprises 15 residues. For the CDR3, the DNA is TGTGCCAGCAGTCAAGGTACCACCTGGGCGTACGAGCAGTACTTC. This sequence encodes CASSQGTTWAYEQYF.

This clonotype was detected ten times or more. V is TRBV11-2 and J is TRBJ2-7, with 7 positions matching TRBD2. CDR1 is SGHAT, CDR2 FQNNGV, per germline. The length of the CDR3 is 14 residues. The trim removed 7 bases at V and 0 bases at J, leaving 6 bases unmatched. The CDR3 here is CASTFGGSSYEQYF. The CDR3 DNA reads TGTGCCAGCACCTTCGGGGGGTCCTCCTACGAGCAGTACTTC.

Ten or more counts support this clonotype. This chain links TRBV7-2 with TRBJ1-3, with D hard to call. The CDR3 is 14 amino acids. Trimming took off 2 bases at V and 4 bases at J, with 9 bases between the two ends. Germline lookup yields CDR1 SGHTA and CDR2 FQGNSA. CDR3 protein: CASSLSVGGNTIYF. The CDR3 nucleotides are TGTGCCAGCAGCTTATCCGTAGGGGGAAACACCATATATTTT.

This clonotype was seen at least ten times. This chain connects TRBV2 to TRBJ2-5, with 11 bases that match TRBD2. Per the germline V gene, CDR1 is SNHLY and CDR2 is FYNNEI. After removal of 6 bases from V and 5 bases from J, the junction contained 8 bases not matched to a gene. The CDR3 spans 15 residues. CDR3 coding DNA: TGTGCCAGCAGAGCTAGCGGGGGGCCTGTTGAGACCCAGTACTTC. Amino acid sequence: CASRASGGPVETQYF. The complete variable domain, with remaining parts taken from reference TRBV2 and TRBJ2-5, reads EPEVTQTPSHQVTQMGQEVILRCVPISNHLYFYWYRQILGQKVEFLVSFYNNEISEKSEIFDDQFSVERPDGSNFTLKIRSTKLEDSAMYFCASRASGGPVETQYFGPGTRLLVL.

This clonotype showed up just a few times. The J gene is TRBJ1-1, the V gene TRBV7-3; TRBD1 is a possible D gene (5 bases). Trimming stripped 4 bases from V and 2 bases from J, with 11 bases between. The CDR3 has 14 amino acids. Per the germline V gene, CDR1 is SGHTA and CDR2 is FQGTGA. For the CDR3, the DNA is TGTGCCAGCAGCTCCACAGGAGGTAACACTGAAGCTTTCTTT. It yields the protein CASSSTGGNTEAFF.

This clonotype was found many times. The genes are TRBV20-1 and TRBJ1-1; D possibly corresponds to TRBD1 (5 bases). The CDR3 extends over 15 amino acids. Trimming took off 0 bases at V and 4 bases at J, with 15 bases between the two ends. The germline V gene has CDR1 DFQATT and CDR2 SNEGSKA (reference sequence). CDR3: CSARDLGRVTTEAFF. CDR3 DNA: TGCAGTGCTAGAGATCTTGGCAGGGTGACCACTGAAGCTTTCTTT.

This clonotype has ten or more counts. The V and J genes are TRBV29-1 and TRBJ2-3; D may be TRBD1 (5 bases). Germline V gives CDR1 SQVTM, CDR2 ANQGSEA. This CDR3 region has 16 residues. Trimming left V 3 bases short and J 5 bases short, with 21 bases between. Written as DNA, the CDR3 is TGCAGCGTTGACCTTCTAAAGGACATGTGGAGAGATACGCAGTATTTT. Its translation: CSVDLLKDMWRDTQYF.

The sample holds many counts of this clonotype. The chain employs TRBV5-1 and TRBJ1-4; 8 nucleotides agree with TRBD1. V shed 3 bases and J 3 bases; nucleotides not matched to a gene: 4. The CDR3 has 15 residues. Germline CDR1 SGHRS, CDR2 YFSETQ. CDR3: CASSWSGQANEKLFF. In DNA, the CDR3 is TGCGCCAGCAGCTGGTCGGGACAGGCTAATGAAAAACTGTTTTTT.

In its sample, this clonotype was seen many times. CDR3 coding DNA: TGTGCCACCAGCAGAGAGCGGGGGGGTATCAATGAGCAGTTCTTC. It specifies CATSRERGGINEQFF. The V gene is TRBV15, the J gene TRBJ2-1, with 9 bases identical to TRBD2. CDR3 length equals 15 residues. Germline trimming cut 0 bases from V and 6 bases from J; bases unmatched to any gene: 3. CDR1 and CDR2 (germline): LNHNV, YYDKDF (reference sequence).

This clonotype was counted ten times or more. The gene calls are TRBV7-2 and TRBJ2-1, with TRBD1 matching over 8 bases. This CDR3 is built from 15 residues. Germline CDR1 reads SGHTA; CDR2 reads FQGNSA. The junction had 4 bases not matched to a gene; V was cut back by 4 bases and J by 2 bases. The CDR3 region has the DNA TGTGCCAGCAGCTCGGACAGGGCCACCTACAATGAGCAGTTCTTC. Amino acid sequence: CASSSDRATYNEQFF.

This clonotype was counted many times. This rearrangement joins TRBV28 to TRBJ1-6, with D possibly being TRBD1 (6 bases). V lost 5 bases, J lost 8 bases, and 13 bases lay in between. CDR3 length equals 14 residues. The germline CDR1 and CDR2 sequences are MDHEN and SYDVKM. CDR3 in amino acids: CASSRTARHSPLHF. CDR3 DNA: TGTGCCAGCAGTCGGACAGCACGGCATTCACCCCTCCACTTT.

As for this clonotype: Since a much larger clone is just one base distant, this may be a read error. The CDR3 nucleotides are TGTGCCAGCAGCAAAGAAGCTTACTACAAGCAGTACTTC. This translates into CASSKEAYYKQYF. The rearrangement uses TRBV6-6 and TRBJ2-7; D call uncertain. The CDR3 extends over 13 amino acids. The germline V gene has CDR1 MNHNY and CDR2 SVGAGI (reference sequence).

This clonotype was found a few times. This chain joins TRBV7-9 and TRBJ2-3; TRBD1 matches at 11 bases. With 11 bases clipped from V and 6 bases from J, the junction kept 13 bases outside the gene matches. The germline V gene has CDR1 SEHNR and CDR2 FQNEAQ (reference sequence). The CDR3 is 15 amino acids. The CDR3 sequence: CAGYDWTGGSDTQYF. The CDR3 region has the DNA TGTGCCGGGTACGACTGGACAGGGGGCAGCGATACGCAGTATTTT.

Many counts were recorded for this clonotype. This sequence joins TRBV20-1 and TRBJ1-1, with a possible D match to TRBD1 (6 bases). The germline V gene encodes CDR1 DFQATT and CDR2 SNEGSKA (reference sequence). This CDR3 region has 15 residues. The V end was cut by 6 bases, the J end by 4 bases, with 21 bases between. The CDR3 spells CSAPAGQQKGTEAFF. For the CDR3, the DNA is TGCAGTGCCCCGGCGGGACAACAGAAAGGCACTGAAGCTTTCTTT.